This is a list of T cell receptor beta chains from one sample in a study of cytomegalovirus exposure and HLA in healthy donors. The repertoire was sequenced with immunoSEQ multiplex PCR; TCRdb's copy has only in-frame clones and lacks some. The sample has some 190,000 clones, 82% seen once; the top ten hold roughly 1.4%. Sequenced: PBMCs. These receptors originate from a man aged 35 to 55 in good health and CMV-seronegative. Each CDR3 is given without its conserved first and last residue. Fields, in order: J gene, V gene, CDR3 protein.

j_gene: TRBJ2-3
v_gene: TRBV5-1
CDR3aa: ASSLAGFSTDTQY

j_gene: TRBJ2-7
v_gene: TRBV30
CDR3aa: ACPGTSGSYEQY

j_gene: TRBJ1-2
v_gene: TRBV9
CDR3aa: ASSPRQGPTIGYT

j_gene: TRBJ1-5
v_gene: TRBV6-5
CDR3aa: ASSSRTGKEVPQH

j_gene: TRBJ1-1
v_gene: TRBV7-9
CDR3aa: ASSFLVNTEAF

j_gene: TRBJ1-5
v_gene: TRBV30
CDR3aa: AWSEQSNQPQH

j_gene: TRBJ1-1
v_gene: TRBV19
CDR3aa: ASSTQTPNTEAF

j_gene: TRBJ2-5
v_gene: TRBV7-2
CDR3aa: ASSLGSTGETQY

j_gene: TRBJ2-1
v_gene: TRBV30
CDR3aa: AWDGGEGPLL

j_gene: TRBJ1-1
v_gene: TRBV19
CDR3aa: ASRIDRNTEAF

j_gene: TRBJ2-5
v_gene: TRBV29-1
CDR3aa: SSPMTGEGLAQY

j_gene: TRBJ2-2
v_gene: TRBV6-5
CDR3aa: ASSSPGRGGELF

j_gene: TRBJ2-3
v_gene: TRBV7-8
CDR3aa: ASSPSSVNTQY

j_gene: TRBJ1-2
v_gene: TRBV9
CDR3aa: ASTAGVVVSGYT

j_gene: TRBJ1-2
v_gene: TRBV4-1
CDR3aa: ASSQAHGQGGYGYT

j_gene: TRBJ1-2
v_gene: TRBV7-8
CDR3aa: ASSFPGYGYT

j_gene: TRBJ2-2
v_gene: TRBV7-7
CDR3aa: ASSPRGRGKGGELF

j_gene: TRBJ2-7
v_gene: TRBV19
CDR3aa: ASTRDASGDYEQY

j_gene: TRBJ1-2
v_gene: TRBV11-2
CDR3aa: ASSSIRDRGRRYGYT

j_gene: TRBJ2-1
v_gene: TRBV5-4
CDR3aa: ASSPGLAANNEQF